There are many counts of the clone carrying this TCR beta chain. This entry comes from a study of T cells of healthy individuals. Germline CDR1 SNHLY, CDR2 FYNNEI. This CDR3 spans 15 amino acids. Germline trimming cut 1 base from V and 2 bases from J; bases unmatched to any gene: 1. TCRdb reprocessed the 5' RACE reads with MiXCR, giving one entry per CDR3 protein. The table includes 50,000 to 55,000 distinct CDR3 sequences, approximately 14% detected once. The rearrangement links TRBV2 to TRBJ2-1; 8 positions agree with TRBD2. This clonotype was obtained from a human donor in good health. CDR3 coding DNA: TGTGCCAGCAGTGAAGGGACTAGCCCCTACAATGAGCAGTTCTTC. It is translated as CASSEGTSPYNEQFF.